The TCR beta chain under discussion was sequenced for a study of post-analysis software for immune sequencing data. Overall study: Patients with relapsing-remitting, secondary progressive and progressive-relapsing multiple sclerosis courses were all represented.

Unique molecular identifiers were built into the TCR beta cDNA libraries. Each batch of about 1 to 11 million T cells produced 490,000 or so cDNA molecules. TCRdb reanalysed the PCR reads using MiXCR and keeps one entry per CDR3 protein. Among about 540,000 distinct CDR3 sequences listed, 34% were seen once. Germline CDR1 is SGHTA and CDR2 is FQGNSA. CDR3 length: 13 residues. With 5 bases removed from V and 10 bases from J, the gap between germline ends came to 12 bases. Study results and caveats: A significant reduction in normalized Chao1 diversity was observed in multiple sclerosis patients versus controls. Included in a set of roughly five TRBV segments more frequent in patients than controls were TRBV5-6, TRBV5-1 and TRBV20-1. Batch-matched samples strongly co-clustered by F measure.

As to this clonotype: Its antigen remains unknown.

This TCR was sampled from a girl aged 2 to 17 with multiple sclerosis. Sequenced sample: blood. The chain links TRBV7-2 to TRBJ1-6; D gene uncertain. This chain's CDR3 is CASSPILGSPLHF. In DNA, the CDR3 is TGTGCCAGCAGCCCGATACTGGGGTCACCCCTCCACTTT.